The 9 T cell receptor beta chains reported below all come from one sample, sequenced in a study of blood T cell repertoires in COVID-19. Data came from immunoSEQ multiplex PCR; TCRdb stores just in-frame clones and leaves some out. The table has about 91,000 clones, approximately 80% seen once. The sequenced sample was peripheral blood. All receptors come from a man between 65 and 79 years old with acute or convalescent COVID-19.

J is TRBJ2-3 and V is TRBV2; 9 positions match TRBD2. Losses at the gene ends were 0 bases for V and 2 bases for J; bases not matched to a gene: 3. The CDR3 loop spans 16 amino acids. Per the germline V gene, CDR1 is SNHLY and CDR2 is FYNNEI. CDR3 nucleotide sequence: TGTGCCAGCAGTGAAGCGAGCGGGGGGACCACAGATACGCAGTATTTT. Translated: CASSEASGGTTDTQYF.

The chain couples TRBV5-1 to TRBJ2-7, with 10 bases fitting TRBD1. The germline V gene has CDR1 SGHRS and CDR2 YFSETQ. V lost 4 bases to trimming and J lost 0 bases; unmatched junction nucleotides: 10. This CDR3 comprises 17 residues. CDR3 nucleotide sequence: TGCGCCAGCAGCCTAACCTGGGGACAGGGGAGCTCCTACGAGCAGTACTTC. Residues: CASSLTWGQGSSYEQYF.

V usage is TRBV19 and J usage is TRBJ1-2; tentative D call: TRBD1 (6 bases). V lost 2 bases and J lost 5, with 12 bases in between. The CDR3 runs 14 residues. Germline V gives CDR1 LNHDA, CDR2 SQIVND (reference sequence). CDR3 sequence: CASSIPRGRYGYTF. CDR3 nucleotides: TGTGCCAGTAGTATACCCAGGGGACGTTATGGCTACACCTTC. Together with reference TRBV19 and TRBJ1-2, the CDR3 gives the full variable domain: DGGITQSPKYLFRKEGQNVTLSCEQNLNHDAMYWYRQDPGQGLRLIYYSQIVNDFQKGDIAEGYSVSREKKESFPLTVTSAQKNPTAFYLCASSIPRGRYGYTFGSGTRLTVV.

The J gene is TRBJ2-3, the V gene TRBV9; 10 bases align to TRBD2. V was clipped by 0 bases and J by 6 bases; unmatched bases: 10. The germline gives CDR1 SGDLS, CDR2 YYNGEE. CDR3 size: 17 residues. The CDR3: CASSVGLAGGPLDTQYF. The CDR3 nucleotides read TGTGCCAGCAGCGTAGGGTTAGCGGGAGGCCCTTTGGATACGCAGTATTTT.

The J gene is TRBJ2-2, the V gene TRBV11-1, with D possibly TRBD2 on 5 matching bases. The V end was cut by 5 bases, the J end by 0 bases, with 13 bases between. The CDR3 consists of 16 residues. Germline CDR1 reads SGHAT; CDR2 reads FQDESV (reference sequence). Here the CDR3 DNA reads TGTGCCAGCAGCCTTTATAGCGTAACGAACACCGGGGAGCTGTTTTTT. It translates to CASSLYSVTNTGELFF.

The CDR3 protein is CASKWTGKDSPLHF. The DNA for the CDR3 is TGTGCCAGCAAATGGACAGGGAAGGATTCACCCCTCCACTTT. This chain joins TRBV2 and TRBJ1-6, with 8 bases lining up with TRBD1. V was clipped by 7 bases and J by 8 bases; unmatched bases: 7. CDR3 length: 14 amino acids. Per the germline V gene, CDR1 is SNHLY and CDR2 is FYNNEI.

In its sample, this clone was seen once. The V and J genes are TRBV19 and TRBJ1-4, with TRBD1 matching 7 bases. CDR1 is LNHDA, CDR2 SQIVND, per germline (reference sequence). Losses at the gene ends were 6 bases for V and 7 bases for J; bases not matched to a gene: 8. CDR3 length equals 14 residues. CDR3 DNA: TGTGCCAGTAGCTGGAGGGGACAGAGTGAAAAACTGTTTTTT. This translates into CASSWRGQSEKLFF. The variable domain in full, with the rest retrieved from reference TRBV19 and TRBJ1-4, is DGGITQSPKYLFRKEGQNVTLSCEQNLNHDAMYWYRQDPGQGLRLIYYSQIVNDFQKGDIAEGYSVSREKKESFPLTVTSAQKNPTAFYLCASSWRGQSEKLFFGSGTQLSVL.

V and J are TRBV19 and TRBJ2-7, with 7 nucleotides matching TRBD2. This CDR3 region has 14 residues. The ends lost 5 bases at V and 3 bases at J; junction bases unmatched: 7. Germline V lookup: CDR1 LNHDA, CDR2 SQIVND (reference sequence). CDR3 bases: TGTGCCAGTAGTTCCGGGGGGACCCTCTACGAGCAGTACTTC. This encodes CASSSGGTLYEQYF.

This chain uses TRBV19 with TRBJ2-1, with 7 bases aligning to TRBD2. CDR1 is LNHDA, CDR2 SQIVND, per germline (reference sequence). This CDR3 spans 16 amino acids. The V and J ends lost 5 bases and 8 bases, in that order; junction bases with no gene match: 15. The CDR3 reads CASSGLGRASFDEQFF. The CDR3 nucleotides read TGTGCCAGTAGTGGCCTAGGGAGGGCCTCTTTCGATGAGCAGTTCTTC.